The present T cell receptor beta chain was sequenced within a study of cytomegalovirus exposure and HLA in healthy donors. Study context: Among the approximately 430 donors who were genotyped, around 77% fell in the genetic ancestry cluster that is associated with self-reported Caucasian donors.

The CDR3 has 15 amino acids. Unmatched junction bases numbered 6, after V lost 4 bases and J lost 2 bases. Germline V gene lookup returns CDR1 SNHLY and CDR2 FYNNEI. The PCR employed 60 Vbeta primers together with 13 Jbeta primers. This table comes from immunoSEQ multiplex PCR, and its TCRdb copy is limited to in-frame clones, with some not included. The profile shows 110,000 to 150,000 clones, 77% of them singletons. Sequencing was done on a sample of PBMCs. The gene calls are TRBV2 and TRBJ2-3; 7 bases match TRBD2. The origin of this receptor is a male donor in good health and CMV-seronegative. The CDR3 here is CASSGGGIYTDTQYF. CDR3 DNA sequence: TGTGCCAGCAGTGGGGGGGGGATCTACACAGATACGCAGTATTTT.